This T cell receptor beta chain was recorded in a study of T-cell reconstitution after alpha-beta-depleted transplantation in children. A note on this clonotype: The final CDR3 position lacks the conserved phenylalanine or tryptophan, pointing to a likely read error.

As it was prepared, the TCRbeta library received unique molecular identifiers. Each CDR3 protein is one row after TCRdb ran MiXCR on the PCR reads. This sample has a few hundred thousand distinct CDR3 sequences, with approximately 12% found just once. The specimen comprised PBMCs from the stem cell graft donor, sampled from the stem cell graft. This receptor was identified in a human donor who donated a stem cell graft to a child with combined immunodeficiency.

The CDR3 DNA sequence: TGCAGTGCTAGAGTCCAGGCGTCCTACGAGCAGTACTTA. It is translated as CSARVQASYEQYL. The rearrangement uses TRBV20-1 and TRBJ2-7; D is unresolved. V was trimmed by 1 base and J by 1 base, leaving 8 bases between them. Germline CDR1 reads DFQATT; CDR2 reads SNEGSKA (reference sequence). The CDR3 is 13 amino acids.